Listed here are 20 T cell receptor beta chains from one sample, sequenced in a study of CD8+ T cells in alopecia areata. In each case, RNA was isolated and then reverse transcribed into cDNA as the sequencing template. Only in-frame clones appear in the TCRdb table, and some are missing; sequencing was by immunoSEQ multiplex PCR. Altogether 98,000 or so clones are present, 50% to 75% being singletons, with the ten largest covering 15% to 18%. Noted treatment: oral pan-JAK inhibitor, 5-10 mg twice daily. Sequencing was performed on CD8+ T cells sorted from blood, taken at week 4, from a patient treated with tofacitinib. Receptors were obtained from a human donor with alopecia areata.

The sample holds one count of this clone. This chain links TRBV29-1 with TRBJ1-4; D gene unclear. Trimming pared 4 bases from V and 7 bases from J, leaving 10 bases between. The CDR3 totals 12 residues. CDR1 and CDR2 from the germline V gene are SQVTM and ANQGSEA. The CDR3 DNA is TGCAGCGTTGGGCACGTAGGTGAAAAACTGTTTTTT. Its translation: CSVGHVGEKLFF.

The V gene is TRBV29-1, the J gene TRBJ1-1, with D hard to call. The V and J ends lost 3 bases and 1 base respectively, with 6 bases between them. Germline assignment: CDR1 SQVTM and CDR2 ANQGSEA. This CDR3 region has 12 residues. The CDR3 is CSVEKENTEAFF. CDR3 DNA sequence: TGCAGCGTTGAGAAGGAGAACACTGAAGCTTTCTTT. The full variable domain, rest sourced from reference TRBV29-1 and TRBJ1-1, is SAVISQKPSRDICQRGTSLTIQCQVDSQVTMMFWYRQQPGQSLTLIATANQGSEATYESGFVIDKFPISRPNLTFSTLTVSNMSPEDSSIYLCSVEKENTEAFFGQGTRLTVV.

CDR3: CASSLRTANYGYTF. CDR3 bases: TGTGCCAGCAGCCTACGGACAGCCAACTATGGCTACACCTTC. This chain joins TRBV5-4 and TRBJ1-2, with a weak D call TRBD1 (6 bases). Trimming stripped 4 bases from V and 2 bases from J, with 12 bases between. Germline V CDR1 and CDR2: SGHNT, YYREEE (reference sequence). The CDR3 is 14 residues long.

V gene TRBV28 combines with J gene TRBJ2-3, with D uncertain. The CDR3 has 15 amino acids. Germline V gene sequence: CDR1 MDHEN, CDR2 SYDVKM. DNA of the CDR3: TGTGAGGTGGCCTCCCCGGGTAGGGTTGGCGATACGCAGTATTTT. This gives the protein CEVASPGRVGDTQYF.

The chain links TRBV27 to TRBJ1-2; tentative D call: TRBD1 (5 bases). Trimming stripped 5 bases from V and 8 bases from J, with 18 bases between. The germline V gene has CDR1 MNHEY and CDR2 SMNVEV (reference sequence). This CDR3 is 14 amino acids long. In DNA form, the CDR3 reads TGTGCCAGCAGTCCCCTCGTGTCGACAGAGGGCTACACCTTC. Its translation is CASSPLVSTEGYTF.

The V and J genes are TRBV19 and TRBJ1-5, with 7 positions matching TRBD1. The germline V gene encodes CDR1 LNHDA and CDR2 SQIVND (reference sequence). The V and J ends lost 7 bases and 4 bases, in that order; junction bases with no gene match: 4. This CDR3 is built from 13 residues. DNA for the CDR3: TGTGCCAGTATAGGGGGCGAAAATCAGCCCCAGCATTTT. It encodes CASIGGENQPQHF.

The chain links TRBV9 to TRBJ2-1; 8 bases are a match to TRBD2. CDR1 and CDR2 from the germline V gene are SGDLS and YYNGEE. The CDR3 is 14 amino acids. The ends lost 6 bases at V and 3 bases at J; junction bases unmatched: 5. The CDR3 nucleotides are TGTGCCAGCACATCCGGGACTAGCTACAATGAGCAGTTCTTC. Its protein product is CASTSGTSYNEQFF.

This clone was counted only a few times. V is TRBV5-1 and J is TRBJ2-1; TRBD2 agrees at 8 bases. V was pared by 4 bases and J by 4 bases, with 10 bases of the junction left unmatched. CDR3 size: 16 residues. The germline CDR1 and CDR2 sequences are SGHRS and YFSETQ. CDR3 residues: CASSQDAGGSYNEQFF. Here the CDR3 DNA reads TGCGCCAGCAGCCAAGATGCGGGGGGCTCTTACAATGAGCAGTTCTTC. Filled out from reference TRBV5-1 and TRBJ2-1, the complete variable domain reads KAGVTQTPRYLIKTRGQQVTLSCSPISGHRSVSWYQQTPGQGLQFLFEYFSETQRNKGNFPGRFSGRQFSNSRSEMNVSTLELGDSALYLCASSQDAGGSYNEQFFGPGTRLTVL.

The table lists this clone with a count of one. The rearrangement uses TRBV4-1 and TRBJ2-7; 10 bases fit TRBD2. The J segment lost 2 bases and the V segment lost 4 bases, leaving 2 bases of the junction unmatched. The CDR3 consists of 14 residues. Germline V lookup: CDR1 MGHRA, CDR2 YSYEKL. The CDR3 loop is CASSPAGGTYEQYF. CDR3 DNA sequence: TGCGCCAGCAGCCCAGCGGGAGGGACCTACGAGCAGTACTTC.

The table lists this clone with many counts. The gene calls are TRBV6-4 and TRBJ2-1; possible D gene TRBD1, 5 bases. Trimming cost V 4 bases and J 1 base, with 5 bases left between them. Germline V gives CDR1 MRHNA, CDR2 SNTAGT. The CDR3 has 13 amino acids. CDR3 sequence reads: CASSGTSYNEQFF. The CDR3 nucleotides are TGTGCCAGCAGTGGGACATCCTACAATGAGCAGTTCTTC.

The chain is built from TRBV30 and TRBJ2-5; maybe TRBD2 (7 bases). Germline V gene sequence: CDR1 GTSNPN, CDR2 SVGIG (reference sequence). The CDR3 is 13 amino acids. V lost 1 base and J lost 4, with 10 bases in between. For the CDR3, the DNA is TGTGCCTGGAGTGCGGGGGGCGCAGAGACCCAGTACTTC. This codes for CAWSAGGAETQYF.

The CDR3 region is CASSLGLAGGLGNEQFF. In nucleotides, the CDR3 is TGTGCCAGCAGCCTAGGACTAGCGGGGGGACTGGGCAATGAGCAGTTCTTC. The V call is TRBV7-2, the J call TRBJ2-1, with TRBD2 matching over 14 bases. This CDR3 is 17 amino acids long. With V trimmed by 5 bases and J by 6 bases, 9 bases remained unmatched. Germline V gene lookup returns CDR1 SGHTA and CDR2 FQGNSA.

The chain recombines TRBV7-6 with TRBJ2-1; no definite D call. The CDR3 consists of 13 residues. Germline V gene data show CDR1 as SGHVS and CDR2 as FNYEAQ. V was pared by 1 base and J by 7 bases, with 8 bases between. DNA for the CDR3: TGTGCCAGCAGCTTAGGAGGAAGGAATGAGCAGTTCTTC. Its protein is CASSLGGRNEQFF.

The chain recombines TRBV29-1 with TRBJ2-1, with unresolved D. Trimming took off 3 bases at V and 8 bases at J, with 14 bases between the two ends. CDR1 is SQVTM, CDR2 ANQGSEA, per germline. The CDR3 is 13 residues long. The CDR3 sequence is CSVDRTDIDEQFF. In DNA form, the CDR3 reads TGCAGCGTTGACAGGACCGACATAGATGAGCAGTTCTTC.

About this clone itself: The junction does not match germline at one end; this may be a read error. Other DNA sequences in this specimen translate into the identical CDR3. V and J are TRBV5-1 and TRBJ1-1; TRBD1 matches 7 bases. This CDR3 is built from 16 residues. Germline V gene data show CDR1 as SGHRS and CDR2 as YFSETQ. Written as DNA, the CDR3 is TGCGCCAGCAGCTTGGAACAGGGGCTGGTGAACACCGAAGCTTTCTTT. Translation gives CASSLEQGLVNTEAFF.

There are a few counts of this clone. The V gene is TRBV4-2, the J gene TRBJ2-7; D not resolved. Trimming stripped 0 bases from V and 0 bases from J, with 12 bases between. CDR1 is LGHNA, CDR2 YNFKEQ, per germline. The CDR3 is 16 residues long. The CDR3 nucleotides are TGTGCCAGCAGCCAAGATCGAGCAGCGCCCTCCTACGAGCAGTACTTC. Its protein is CASSQDRAAPSYEQYF.

The CDR3 DNA is TGTGCCAGCAGCTCCCTAGCAGAAAGAGTAGGCGAGCAGTACTTC. The encoded protein is CASSSLAERVGEQYF. This chain uses TRBV7-2 with TRBJ2-7, with D perhaps TRBD2 (5 bases). Germline V gives CDR1 SGHTA, CDR2 FQGNSA. The CDR3 runs to 15 residues. The V end was cut by 4 bases, the J end by 6 bases, with 19 bases between.

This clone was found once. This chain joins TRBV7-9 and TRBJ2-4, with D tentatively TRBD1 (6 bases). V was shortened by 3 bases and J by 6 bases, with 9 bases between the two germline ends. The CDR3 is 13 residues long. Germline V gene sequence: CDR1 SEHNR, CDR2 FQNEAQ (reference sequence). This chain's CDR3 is CASSFLQGNIQYF. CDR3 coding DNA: TGTGCCAGCAGCTTTCTACAGGGAAACATTCAGTACTTC.

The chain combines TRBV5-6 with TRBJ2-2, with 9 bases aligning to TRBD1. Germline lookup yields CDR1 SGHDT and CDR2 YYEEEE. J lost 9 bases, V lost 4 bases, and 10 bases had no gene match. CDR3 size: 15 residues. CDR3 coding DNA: TGTGCCAGCAGCGGACCCGGGACAGGGTCGAGGGAGCTGTTTTTT. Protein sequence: CASSGPGTGSRELFF. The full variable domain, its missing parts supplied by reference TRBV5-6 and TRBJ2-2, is DAGVTQSPTHLIKTRGQQVTLRCSPKSGHDTVSWYQQALGQGPQFIFQYYEEEERQRGNFPDRFSGHQFPNYSSELNVNALLLGDSALYLCASSGPGTGSRELFFGEGSRLTVL.

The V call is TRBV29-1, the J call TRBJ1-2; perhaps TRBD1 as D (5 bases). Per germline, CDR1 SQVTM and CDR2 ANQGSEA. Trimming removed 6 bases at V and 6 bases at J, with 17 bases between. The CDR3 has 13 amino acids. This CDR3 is CSVEPWGEDGYTF. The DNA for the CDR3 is TGCAGCGTAGAGCCCTGGGGGGAAGATGGCTACACCTTC. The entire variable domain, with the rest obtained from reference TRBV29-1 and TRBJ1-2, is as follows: SAVISQKPSRDICQRGTSLTIQCQVDSQVTMMFWYRQQPGQSLTLIATANQGSEATYESGFVIDKFPISRPNLTFSTLTVSNMSPEDSSIYLCSVEPWGEDGYTFGSGTRLTVV.